These T cell receptor beta chains were read from a single sample in a study of cytomegalovirus exposure and HLA in healthy donors. Data came from immunoSEQ multiplex PCR; TCRdb stores just in-frame clones and leaves some out. The sample lists 180,000 or so clones; around 77% were seen once. Sequencing used PBMCs. The origin of the receptors is a woman younger than 45 in good health and CMV-seronegative. Both conserved end residues are trimmed from each CDR3. Expanded clones are given a class, and other clones once, few, many or no size at all.

clone_size j_call v_call cdr3_aa
few TRBJ2-1 TRBV5-6 ASSLQGANEQF
NA TRBJ1-2 TRBV7-2 ASRPTGGGYT
NA TRBJ1-5 TRBV5-8 ASSPGTEINQPQH
NA TRBJ2-1 TRBV5-1 ASSLEGQGSNEQF
NA TRBJ1-1 TRBV6-5 ASSPDRYTEAF
once TRBJ1-5 TRBV21-1 ASSTHVDRNQPQH
few TRBJ1-2 TRBV19 ASSPSGFVALYGYT
NA TRBJ1-2 TRBV7-3 ASGQTLYGYT
NA TRBJ2-7 TRBV6-1 ASSDRDRVPSYEQY
once TRBJ2-1 TRBV11-2 ASSPGLAGLNEQF
NA TRBJ1-4 TRBV30 AWSSSRLRGGGYEKLF
NA TRBJ1-4 TRBV4-3 ASRRTGGREKLF
few NA TRBV6-5 ASSPTRDRMYEQY
NA TRBJ2-2 TRBV6-5 ASTRDRDPPGELF
NA TRBJ1-4 TRBV25-1 ASSVSRIQRNEKLF
NA TRBJ2-7 TRBV4-2 ASSQVSNYEQY
NA TRBJ2-3 TRBV7-2 ASSSLAGLADTQY
NA TRBJ1-5 TRBV2 ASSGGPNLMAQH
NA TRBJ2-3 TRBV7-8 ASSLTVTSTDTQY
NA TRBJ1-4 TRBV10-3 AIREGGGANEKLF
NA TRBJ2-3 TRBV25-1 ASTGSTDTQY
NA TRBJ2-1 TRBV4-2 ASSQTPRLAGGWEQF
NA TRBJ2-7 TRBV18 ASRTSGSTSYEQY
NA TRBJ2-2 TRBV5-1 ASSLDAVNTGELF
NA TRBJ2-1 TRBV27 ASSPRPGLAANEQF
NA TRBJ1-4 TRBV2 ATKEQPNEKLF
once TRBJ1-4 TRBV18 ASSPPQGGGEKLF
NA TRBJ1-1 TRBV11-2 ASSYALNRGDTEAF
NA TRBJ1-3 TRBV4-2 ASSYTTGNSGNTIY
NA TRBJ2-7 TRBV5-1 ASALRGNSYEQY
NA TRBJ2-3 TRBV5-6 ASTLLAGRAGDTQY
NA TRBJ2-3 TRBV7-8 ASSPRVGGFGADTQY
NA TRBJ2-3 TRBV19 ASSIGGFTDTQY
few TRBJ1-2 TRBV7-2 ASSKDRNYGYT
NA TRBJ2-3 TRBV5-4 ASSLKATDTQY
NA TRBJ2-7 TRBV27 ASSFGGRNEQY
NA TRBJ2-3 TRBV12-5 ASGFWLGVRTDTQY
NA TRBJ2-5 TRBV5-1 ASSPSGGAEETQY
NA TRBJ2-3 TRBV28 ASSLSPSGGRDTQY
NA TRBJ1-2 TRBV2 ASSIPGQGPYSYT
few TRBJ2-7 TRBV2 ASRAGGIGNEQY
NA TRBJ1-1 TRBV28 ASSFPGGTEAF
NA TRBJ2-1 TRBV7-2 ASSLGGSGTYNEQF
NA TRBJ1-1 TRBV6-5 ASSYSEGLNTEAF
NA TRBJ1-5 TRBV7-2 ASSTTGQQPQH
NA TRBJ1-5 TRBV2 ASSPTGFRSNQPQH
NA TRBJ1-4 TRBV4-1 ASSQDLGQGAQSVGKLF
NA TRBJ2-5 TRBV7-3 ASSRTGDRDQY
NA TRBJ2-1 TRBV4-1 ASSQDPEVRNEQF
NA TRBJ2-3 TRBV7-2 ASSSGNPGDTQY
few TRBJ1-1 TRBV6-1 ASSVVQLNTEAF